A single sample is the source of the 10 T cell receptor beta chains below, sequenced in a study of blood T cell repertoires in COVID-19. Some clones are missing from TCRdb's copy, which holds only in-frame ones; the method was immunoSEQ multiplex PCR. This table holds more than 100,000 clones, 80% to 90% found once. The sequenced sample was peripheral blood. The source of these receptors is a woman aged 70-85 years with acute or convalescent COVID-19.

The V and J genes are TRBV9 and TRBJ2-7; D is perhaps TRBD1 (6 bases). The germline V and J ends were trimmed by 0 bases and 7 bases, with 23 bases remaining between them. Germline values: CDR1 SGDLS, CDR2 YYNGEE. This CDR3 is built from 17 residues. DNA of the CDR3: TGTGCCAGCAGCGTAGAATCGACAGGTCTTTTTGAGGGAGAGCAGTACTTC. This sequence encodes CASSVESTGLFEGEQYF.

The chain employs TRBV2 and TRBJ1-5; no definite D call. Germline lookup yields CDR1 SNHLY and CDR2 FYNNEI. CDR3 length: 14 residues. The V end was cut by 4 bases, the J end by 0 bases, with 7 bases between. This CDR3 reads CASSGRYSNQPQHF. Here the CDR3 DNA reads TGTGCCAGCAGTGGCAGGTATAGCAATCAGCCCCAGCATTTT.

This clone was seen just once. The junction and the germline gene differ at one end; a read error may be behind it. The rearrangement uses TRBV10-3 and TRBJ1-1; a possible D gene is TRBD1 (5 bases). The CDR3 runs to 14 residues. CDR1 is ENHRY and CDR2 is SYGVKD in the germline V gene. CDR3 nucleotide sequence: TGTGCCATTAGTGAGACAGTCCGAAACACTGAAGCTTTCTTT. It yields the protein CAISETVRNTEAFF.

The rearrangement uses TRBV11-2 and TRBJ2-1; 8 bases align to TRBD2. V was pared by 6 bases and J by 6 bases, with 10 bases of the junction left unmatched. The germline CDR1 and CDR2 sequences are SGHAT and FQNNGV. The CDR3 sequence is 15 residues long. The CDR3 region has the DNA TGTGCCAGCAGAAAAGGGGACGGGGGGGCCAATGAGCAGTTCTTC. It is translated as CASRKGDGGANEQFF.

The chain combines TRBV6-5 with TRBJ1-2; 7 nucleotides align to TRBD1. Germline trimming cut 6 bases from V and 4 bases from J; bases unmatched to any gene: 5. In germline, CDR1 is MNHEY, CDR2 SVGAGI. The CDR3 runs to 13 residues. The CDR3 bases are TGTGCCAGCAGATCCGGGACAGCCTATGGCTACACCTTC. Translating gives CASRSGTAYGYTF.

The rearrangement links TRBV6-1 to TRBJ1-2; no firm D call. CDR3 length: 13 amino acids. V gave up 6 bases and J gave up 11 bases, with 19 bases separating them. The germline gives CDR1 MNHNS, CDR2 SASEGT. CDR3 nucleotides: TGTGCCAGCAGCCCCCCCGGGGAACTGAGATACACCTTC. As protein: CASSPPGELRYTF.

The chain is built from TRBV5-1 and TRBJ2-6; no clear D gene. Germline values: CDR1 SGHRS, CDR2 YFSETQ. Trimming pared 4 bases from V and 11 bases from J, leaving 22 bases between. This CDR3 spans 16 amino acids. CDR3 nucleotide sequence: TGCGCCAGCAGCCCTCTGGCAGGTGGTGGCTCCCACGTCCTGACTTTC. Amino acids: CASSPLAGGGSHVLTF.

The chain uses TRBV27 and TRBJ1-6, with 8 bases fitting TRBD1. With V trimmed by 3 bases and J by 10 bases, 8 bases remained unmatched. Germline assignment: CDR1 MNHEY and CDR2 SMNVEV (reference sequence). There are 15 residues in the CDR3. In nucleotides, the CDR3 is TGTGCCAGCAGTTTTTCTGGACAGGGAAGCTCACCCCTCCACTTT. Its protein product is CASSFSGQGSSPLHF.

This clone has a single count. V is TRBV5-1 and J is TRBJ2-7, with 9 bases fitting TRBD1. The CDR3 is made up of 16 amino acids. The V and J ends lost 0 bases and 2 bases, in that order; junction bases with no gene match: 6. CDR1 and CDR2 (germline): SGHRS, YFSETQ. The CDR3 nucleotides are TGCGCCAGCAGCTTGGGGGGACAGGGAAGGACCTACGAGCAGTACTTC. Protein product: CASSLGGQGRTYEQYF. Looking up the rest from reference TRBV5-1 and TRBJ2-7 gives the full variable domain: KAGVTQTPRYLIKTRGQQVTLSCSPISGHRSVSWYQQTPGQGLQFLFEYFSETQRNKGNFPGRFSGRQFSNSRSEMNVSTLELGDSALYLCASSLGGQGRTYEQYFGPGTRLTVT.

J is TRBJ1-1 and V is TRBV9, with 11 nucleotides matching TRBD1. CDR1 is SGDLS and CDR2 is YYNGEE in the germline V gene. V lost 3 bases to trimming and J lost 11 bases; unmatched junction nucleotides: 6. This CDR3 has 13 amino acids. The CDR3 spells CASSGGQGASAFF. CDR3 bases: TGTGCCAGCAGCGGTGGACAGGGGGCTTCCGCTTTCTTT. Looking up the rest from reference TRBV9 and TRBJ1-1 gives the full variable domain: DSGVTQTPKHLITATGQRVTLRCSPRSGDLSVYWYQQSLDQGLQFLIQYYNGEERAKGNILERFSAQQFPDLHSELNLSSLELGDSALYFCASSGGQGASAFFGQGTRLTVV.